The present T cell receptor (beta chain) was sequenced within a study of cytotoxic CD8 clonotypes in ibrutinib-treated CLL. Study-wide results and limits: Treatment left the uncommon public clonotypes either contracted or stable in frequency. Baseline-level clonality went beyond age-matched healthy donors and moved in step with circulating CD8+ T-cell counts.

This clone was seen more than once but under ten times. Its antigen is undetermined. Generated by immunoSEQ multiplex PCR, the TCRdb table keeps only in-frame clones and is missing some. The sample yields more than 200,000 clones, just over 70% seen once. Approximately 2.2 micrograms of genomic DNA, which was extracted from cryopreserved PBMCs, served as the material used for the TCR beta libraries. CDR3 length: 13 amino acids. V was pared by 2 bases and J by 1 base, with 0 bases between. CDR1 and CDR2 (germline): LGHNT, FRNRAP. V and J are TRBV12-5 and TRBJ2-6; D call uncertain. The sequence derives from a human donor with chronic lymphocytic leukemia. This material consisted of PBMCs, taken after 12 months of ibrutinib treatment. CDR3 in amino acids: CASGLSGANVLTF. CDR3 coding DNA: TGTGCTAGTGGTTTGTCTGGGGCCAACGTCCTGACTTTC.